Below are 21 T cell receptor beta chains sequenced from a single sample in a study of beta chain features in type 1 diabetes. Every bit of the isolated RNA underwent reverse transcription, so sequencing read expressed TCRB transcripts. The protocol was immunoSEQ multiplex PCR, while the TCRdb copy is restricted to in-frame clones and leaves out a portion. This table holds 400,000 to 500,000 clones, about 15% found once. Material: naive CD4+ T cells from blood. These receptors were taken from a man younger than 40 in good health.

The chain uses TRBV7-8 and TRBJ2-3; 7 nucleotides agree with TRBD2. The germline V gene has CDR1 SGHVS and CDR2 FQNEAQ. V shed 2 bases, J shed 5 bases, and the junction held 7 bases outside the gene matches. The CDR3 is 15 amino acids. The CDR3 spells CASSLRSGTEDTQYF. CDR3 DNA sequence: TGTGCCAGCAGCTTAAGAAGCGGGACGGAAGATACGCAGTATTTT.

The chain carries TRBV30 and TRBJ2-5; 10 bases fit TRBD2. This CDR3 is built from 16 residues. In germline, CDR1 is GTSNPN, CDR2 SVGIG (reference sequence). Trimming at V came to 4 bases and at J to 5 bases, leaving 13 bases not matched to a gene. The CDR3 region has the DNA TGTGCCTGGAACGGGGCAGCGGGAGGGTACGCGGAGACCCAGTACTTC. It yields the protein CAWNGAAGGYAETQYF.

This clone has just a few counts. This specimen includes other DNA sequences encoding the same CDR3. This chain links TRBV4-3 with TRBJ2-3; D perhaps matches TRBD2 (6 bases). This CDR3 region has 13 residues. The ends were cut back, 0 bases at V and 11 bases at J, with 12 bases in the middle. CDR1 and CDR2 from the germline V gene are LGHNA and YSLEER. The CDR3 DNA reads TGCGCCAGCAGCCAAGATGGGGGACTTCAGCAGTATTTT. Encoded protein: CASSQDGGLQQYF.

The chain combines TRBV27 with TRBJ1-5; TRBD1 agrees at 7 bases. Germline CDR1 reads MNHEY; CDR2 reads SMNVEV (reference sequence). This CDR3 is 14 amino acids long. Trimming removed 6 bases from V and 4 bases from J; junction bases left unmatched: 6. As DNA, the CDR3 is TGTGCCAGCAGGTTCTTACAGGGGAATCAGCCCCAGCATTTT. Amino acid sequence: CASRFLQGNQPQHF.

CDR3 protein: CASSQSDNSYNEQFF. The CDR3 bases are TGCGCCAGCAGCCAATCGGACAACTCCTACAATGAGCAGTTCTTC. This chain joins TRBV4-1 and TRBJ2-1; a weak D match, TRBD1 (5 bases). CDR3 size: 15 residues. The germline CDR1 and CDR2 sequences are MGHRA and YSYEKL. V was shortened by 2 bases and J by 0 bases, with 8 bases between the two germline ends.

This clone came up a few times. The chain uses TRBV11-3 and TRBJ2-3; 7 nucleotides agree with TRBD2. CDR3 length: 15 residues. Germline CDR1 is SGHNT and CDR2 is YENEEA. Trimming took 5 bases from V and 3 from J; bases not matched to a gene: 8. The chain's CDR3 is CASSLAGVGTDTQYF. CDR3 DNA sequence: TGTGCCAGCAGCCTGGCGGGGGTTGGGACAGATACGCAGTATTTT.

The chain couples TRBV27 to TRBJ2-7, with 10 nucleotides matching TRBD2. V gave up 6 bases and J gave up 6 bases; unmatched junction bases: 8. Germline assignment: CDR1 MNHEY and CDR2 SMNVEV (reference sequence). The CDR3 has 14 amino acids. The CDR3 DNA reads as TGTGCCAGCAGGTCTAGCGGGGGAGTAGGCGAGCAGTACTTC. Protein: CASRSSGGVGEQYF.

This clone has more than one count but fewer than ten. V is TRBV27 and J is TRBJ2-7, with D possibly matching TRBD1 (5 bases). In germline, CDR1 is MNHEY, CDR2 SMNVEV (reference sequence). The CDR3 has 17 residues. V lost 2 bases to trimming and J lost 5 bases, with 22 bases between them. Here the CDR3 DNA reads TGTGCCAGCAGTTTAAGGGTGCCCAGGGCCCCTAAGGACGAGCAGTACTTC. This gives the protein CASSLRVPRAPKDEQYF.

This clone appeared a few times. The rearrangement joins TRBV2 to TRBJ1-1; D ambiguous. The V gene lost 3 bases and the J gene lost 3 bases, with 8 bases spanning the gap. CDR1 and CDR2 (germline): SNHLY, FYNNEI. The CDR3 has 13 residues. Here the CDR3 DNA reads TGTGCCAGCAGTGACGAGAGTGACACTGAAGCTTTCTTT. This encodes CASSDESDTEAFF. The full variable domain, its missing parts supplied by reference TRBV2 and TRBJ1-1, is EPEVTQTPSHQVTQMGQEVILRCVPISNHLYFYWYRQILGQKVEFLVSFYNNEISEKSEIFDDQFSVERPDGSNFTLKIRSTKLEDSAMYFCASSDESDTEAFFGQGTRLTVV.

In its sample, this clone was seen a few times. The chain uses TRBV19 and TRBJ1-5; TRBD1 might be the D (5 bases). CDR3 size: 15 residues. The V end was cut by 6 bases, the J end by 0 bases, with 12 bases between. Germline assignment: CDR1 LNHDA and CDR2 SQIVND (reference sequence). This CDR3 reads CASRTPGASNQPQHF. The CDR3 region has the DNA TGTGCCAGTAGAACCCCCGGGGCTAGCAATCAGCCCCAGCATTTT.

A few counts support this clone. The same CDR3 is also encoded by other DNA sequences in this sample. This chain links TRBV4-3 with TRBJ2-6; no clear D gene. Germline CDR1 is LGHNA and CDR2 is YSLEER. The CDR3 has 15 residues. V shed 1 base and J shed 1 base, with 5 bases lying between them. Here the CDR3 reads CASSQVGSGANVLTF. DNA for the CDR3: TGCGCCAGCAGCCAAGTTGGATCTGGGGCCAACGTCCTGACTTTC.

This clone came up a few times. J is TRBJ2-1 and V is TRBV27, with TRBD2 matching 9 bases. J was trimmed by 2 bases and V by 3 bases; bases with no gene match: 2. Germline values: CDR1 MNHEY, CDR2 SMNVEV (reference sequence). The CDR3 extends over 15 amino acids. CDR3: CASSLREGPYNEQFF. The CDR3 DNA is TGTGCCAGCAGTTTGCGGGAGGGGCCCTACAATGAGCAGTTCTTC.

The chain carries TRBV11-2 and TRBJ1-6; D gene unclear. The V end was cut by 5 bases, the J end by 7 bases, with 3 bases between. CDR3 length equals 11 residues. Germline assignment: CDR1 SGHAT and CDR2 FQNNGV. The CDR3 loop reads CASSKNSPLHF. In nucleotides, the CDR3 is TGTGCCAGCAGCAAAAATTCACCCCTCCACTTT.

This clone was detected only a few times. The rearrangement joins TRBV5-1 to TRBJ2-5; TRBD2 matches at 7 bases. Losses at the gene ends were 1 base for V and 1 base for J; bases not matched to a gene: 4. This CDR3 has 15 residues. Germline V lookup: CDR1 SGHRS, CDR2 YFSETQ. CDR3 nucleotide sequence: TGCGCCAGCAGCTTGTCTCAGCGGGGCCAAGAGACCCAGTACTTC. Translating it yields CASSLSQRGQETQYF.

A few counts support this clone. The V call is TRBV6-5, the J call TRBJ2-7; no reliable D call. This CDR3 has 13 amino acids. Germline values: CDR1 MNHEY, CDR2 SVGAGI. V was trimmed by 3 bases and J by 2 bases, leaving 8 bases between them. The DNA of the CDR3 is TGTGCCAGCAGTTATGGCAAGACCTACGAGCAGTACGTC. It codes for CASSYGKTYEQYV.

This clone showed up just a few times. In DNA, the CDR3 is TGTGCCTGGACCCCGGGACTAGCGGGGAGGAGGTCCTACAATGAGCAGTTCTTC. It translates to CAWTPGLAGRRSYNEQFF. This chain connects TRBV30 to TRBJ2-1; 13 nucleotides line up with TRBD2. Trimming took 4 bases from V and 1 from J; bases not matched to a gene: 10. This CDR3 region has 18 residues. Germline CDR1 and CDR2: GTSNPN and SVGIG (reference sequence). Complete variable domain (other parts from reference TRBV30 and TRBJ2-1): SQTIHQWPATLVQPVGSPLSLECTVEGTSNPNLYWYRQAAGRGLQLLFYSVGIGQISSEVPQNLSASRPQDRQFILSSKKLLLSDSGFYLCAWTPGLAGRRSYNEQFFGPGTRLTVL.

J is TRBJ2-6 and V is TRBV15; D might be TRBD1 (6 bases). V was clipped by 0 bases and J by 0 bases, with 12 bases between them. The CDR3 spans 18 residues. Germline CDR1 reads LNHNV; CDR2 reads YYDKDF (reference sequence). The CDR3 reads CATSRDRGQRSGANVLTF. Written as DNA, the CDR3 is TGTGCCACCAGCAGAGATCGGGGACAACGCTCTGGGGCCAACGTCCTGACTTTC.

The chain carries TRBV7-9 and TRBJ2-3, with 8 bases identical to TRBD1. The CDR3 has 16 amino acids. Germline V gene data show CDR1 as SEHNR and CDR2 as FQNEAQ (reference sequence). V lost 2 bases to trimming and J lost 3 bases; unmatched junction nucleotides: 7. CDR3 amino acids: CASSLLGQGWTDTQYF. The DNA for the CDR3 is TGTGCCAGCAGCTTACTTGGACAGGGATGGACAGATACGCAGTATTTT.

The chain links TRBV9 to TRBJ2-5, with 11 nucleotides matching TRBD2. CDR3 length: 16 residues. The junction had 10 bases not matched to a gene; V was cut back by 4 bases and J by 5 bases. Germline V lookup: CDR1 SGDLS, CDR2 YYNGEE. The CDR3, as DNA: TGTGCCAGCAGCCCCCACGGGACTAGCGGTGGGGAGACCCAGTACTTC. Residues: CASSPHGTSGGETQYF.

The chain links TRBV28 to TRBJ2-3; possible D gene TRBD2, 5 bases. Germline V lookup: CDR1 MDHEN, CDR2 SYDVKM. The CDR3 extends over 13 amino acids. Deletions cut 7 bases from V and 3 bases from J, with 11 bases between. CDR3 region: CASNFPGTDTQYF. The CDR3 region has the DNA TGTGCCAGCAATTTCCCGGGGACAGATACGCAGTATTTT.

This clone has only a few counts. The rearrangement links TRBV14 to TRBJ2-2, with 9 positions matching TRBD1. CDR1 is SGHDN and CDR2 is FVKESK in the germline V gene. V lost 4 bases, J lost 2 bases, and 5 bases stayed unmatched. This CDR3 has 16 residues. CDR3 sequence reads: CASSPTGGHNTGELFF. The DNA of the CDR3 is TGTGCCAGCAGCCCTACAGGGGGCCACAACACCGGGGAGCTGTTTTTT.